This TCR beta chain is from a study of blood T cell repertoires in COVID-19. The overall study: Samples came from the United States, Italy and Spain, spanning acute and convalescent COVID-19. Sources were T cells, B-cell-depleted T cells, or PBMCs; the material itself was cDNA or gDNA.

In the original workflow: Estimation of nucleated cell counts relied on the amplification of reference gene primers. Here immunoSEQ multiplex PCR was the method, and the copy in TCRdb shows in-frame clones only, minus some. From that table come the V and J calls and clone size; the DNA was used to work out D and trimming. The sample holds around 100,000 clones, more than 90% seen once. The V end was cut by 9 bases, the J end by 1 base, with 12 bases between. Germline V CDR1 and CDR2: LNHDA, SQIVND (reference sequence). This CDR3 spans 13 amino acids. The chain uses TRBV19 and TRBJ1-1; no definite D call. The TCR comes from a man aged 18 to 30 with acute or convalescent COVID-19. Sequencing was carried out using peripheral blood. The CDR3 is CASSVSGNTEAFF. The DNA for the CDR3 is TGTGCCAGCAGCGTCTCTGGGAACACTGAAGCTTTCTTT.